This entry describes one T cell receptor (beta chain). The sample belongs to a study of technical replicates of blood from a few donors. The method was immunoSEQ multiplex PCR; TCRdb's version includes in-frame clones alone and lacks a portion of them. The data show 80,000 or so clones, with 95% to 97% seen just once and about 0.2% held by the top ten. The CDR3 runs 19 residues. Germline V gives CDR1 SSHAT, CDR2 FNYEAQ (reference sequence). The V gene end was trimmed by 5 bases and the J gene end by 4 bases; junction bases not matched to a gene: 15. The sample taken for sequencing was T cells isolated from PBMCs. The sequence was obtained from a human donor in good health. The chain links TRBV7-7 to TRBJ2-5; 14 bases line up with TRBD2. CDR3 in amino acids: CASSPGLAGGGDYLETQYF. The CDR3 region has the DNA TGTGCCAGCAGCCCTGGACTAGCGGGAGGAGGGGACTACTTAGAGACCCAGTACTTC.